This T cell receptor beta chain was recovered during a study of shared T cell receptors in the human thymus. Germline V gene lookup returns CDR1 MNHNS and CDR2 SASEGT. CDR3 length equals 17 residues. V lost 2 bases to trimming and J lost 3 bases; unmatched junction nucleotides: 10. Sequencing was performed with immunoSEQ multiplex PCR; in TCRdb, only in-frame clones are kept and a portion is missing. Of hundreds of thousands of clones in the sample, about 89% are singletons; the top ten hold about 0.0094%. The same data also contributed to another study, on human thymus T cells. That investigation notes: Thymus pieces cut out during corrective heart surgery were the tissue that was used. The authors found apparently biased V and J gene usage in thymic and blood repertoires. Thymic repertoires from unrelated individuals overlapped highly, related research reported.

The chain combines TRBV6-1 with TRBJ2-7; TRBD1 aligns across 10 bases. The source material was thymocytes. This sequence originates from a boy in the first two years of life with a congenital heart defect. CDR3: CASSEWDRGLLGYEQYF. The CDR3 DNA sequence: TGTGCCAGCAGTGAATGGGACAGGGGCCTCCTCGGCTACGAGCAGTACTTC.